Below, one TCR beta chain is given with its context. Its antigen remains unknown. The data were taken from a study of cytomegalovirus exposure and HLA in healthy donors. Study summary: An early data release held 80 million or so unique TCRs from HLA-typed donors. Study-wide points: A later analysis showed that HLA-associated TCR beta chains had undergone more clonal expansion than equally common others.

Primers for the PCR totalled 60 Vbeta and 13 Jbeta. TCRdb's copy holds only in-frame clones and misses some; the assay was immunoSEQ multiplex PCR. Of roughly 200,000 clones listed, 77% are singletons. The receptor comes from a woman between 55 and 75 years old in good health and CMV-seropositive. The sample comprised PBMCs.

The CDR3 nucleotides are TGTGCCAGCAGCTCTACTCCTTTAGCGGGTTCCTACAATGAGCAGTTCTTC. This translates into CASSSTPLAGSYNEQFF. This chain uses TRBV7-3 with TRBJ2-1; 7 nucleotides align to TRBD2. The junction had 10 bases not matched to a gene; V was cut back by 4 bases and J by 1 base. The CDR3 is 17 residues long. Looked up from germline, CDR1 is SGHTA and CDR2 is FQGTGA. The entire variable domain, with the rest obtained from reference TRBV7-3 and TRBJ2-1, is as follows: GAGVSQTPSNKVTEKGKYVELRCDPISGHTALYWYRQSLGQGPEFLIYFQGTGAADDSGLPNDRFFAVRPEGSVSTLKIQRTERGDSAVYLCASSSTPLAGSYNEQFFGPGTRLTVL.